This T cell receptor beta chain was sequenced in a study of early T cells in non-severe SARS-CoV-2 infection. Background on the study: Unsorted whole blood bulk RNA was sequenced, with unpaired chains.

The V gene's germline CDR1 is MDHEN and CDR2 SYDVKM. V dropped 2 bases and J dropped 7 bases, with 8 bases sitting between them. The CDR3 has 13 amino acids. The table lists this clonotype with many counts. TCRdb re-called the 5' RACE reads with MiXCR, one entry per CDR3 protein. This repertoire shows around 50,000 distinct CDR3 sequences, 10% to 15% found once; its top ten account for 2.9%. The rearrangement uses TRBV28 and TRBJ2-2; tentatively, D is TRBD1 (5 bases). The specimen was whole blood. This TCR derives from an adult who was a healthcare worker with PCR-confirmed SARS-CoV-2 infection or an uninfected control (not recorded which). CDR3 nucleotide sequence: TGTGCCAGCAGTTTAATAGGGGACGGGGAGCTGTTTTTT. Protein sequence: CASSLIGDGELFF. The variable domain in full, completed from reference TRBV28 and TRBJ2-2, reads DVKVTQSSRYLVKRTGEKVFLECVQDMDHENMFWYRQDPGLGLRLIYFSYDVKMKEKGDIPEGYSVSREKKERFSLILESASTNQTSMYLCASSLIGDGELFFGEGSRLTVL.